This TCR beta chain was captured by sequencing in a study of T cell responses to AZD1222 COVID-19 vaccine. The CDR3 contains 15 residues. Germline CDR1 SGHAT, CDR2 FQNNGV. The V gene end was trimmed by 5 bases and the J gene end by 5 bases; junction bases not matched to a gene: 6. Study-level points and caveats: Females outnumbered males among donors, who were mostly white British; clonal diversity was possibly underestimated. Regions 160-218 and 743-854 held dominance among vaccine-associated CD4 TCRs, which spanned spike.

The method was immunoSEQ multiplex PCR; TCRdb's version includes in-frame clones alone and lacks a portion of them. There are 100,000 to 150,000 clones in the sample; approximately 88% occur only once, and more than 5.5% lies in the top ten. Only one count was recorded for this clone. What it binds is not known. This sequence originates from an adult in good health. Here the sequenced sample was peripheral blood, taken on day 0 of AZD1222 vaccination. The rearrangement uses TRBV11-2 and TRBJ2-5, with 12 bases fitting TRBD1. The CDR3 DNA reads as TGTGCCAGCAGCCAGGGACAGGGGGCTGTCGAGACCCAGTACTTC. This gives the protein CASSQGQGAVETQYF.